Only one count was recorded for the clone carrying this T cell receptor (beta chain). Germline V gene data show CDR1 as SGHVS and CDR2 as FNYEAQ. The CDR3 is 16 amino acids. V dropped 5 bases and J dropped 1 base, with 17 bases sitting between them. This sample stems from a study of cytomegalovirus exposure and HLA in healthy donors. The PCR contained 60 Vbeta and 13 Jbeta primers. Original methodology: There were 70 million to 95 million unique TCR beta chains by a later count, and approximately 10 million of them were shared. Sequencing used immunoSEQ multiplex PCR; TCRdb keeps in-frame clones, though not all of them. V, J and clone size derive from that table, while D and trimming were established from the DNA sequence. This table holds fewer than 150,000 clones, roughly three quarters found once.

The chain joins TRBV7-6 to TRBJ1-1; tentatively, D is TRBD1 (5 bases). The sequence was collected from a woman aged 45 to 65 in good health and CMV-seronegative. The specimen was PBMCs. CDR3 coding DNA: TGTGCCAGCAGCCCAAAGACGACAGAGCAGAACACTGAAGCTTTCTTT. Translating it yields CASSPKTTEQNTEAFF.